This record covers a single TCR beta chain. These data belong to a study of blood T cell repertoires in COVID-19. The ends were cut back, 2 bases at V and 3 bases at J, with 20 bases in the middle. Per germline, CDR1 SEHNR and CDR2 FQNEAQ (reference sequence). The CDR3 is made up of 18 amino acids. Sequenced by immunoSEQ multiplex PCR; TCRdb stores in-frame clones only, minus some. The repertoire holds under 300,000 clones, with approximately 88% as singletons. The clonotype was recovered from a woman younger than 45 with acute or convalescent COVID-19. The rearrangement joins TRBV7-9 to TRBJ1-3; D is ambiguous. Sequencing input: peripheral blood. CDR3 DNA sequence: TGTGCCAGCAGCTTATGGTCAGGCCCAGAACCTTATGGAAACACCATATATTTT. It codes for CASSLWSGPEPYGNTIYF.